This T cell receptor (beta chain) is from a study of blood T cell repertoires in COVID-19. Study summary: Both acute and convalescent COVID-19 samples were obtained from the United States, Italy and Spain. PBMCs, B-cell-depleted T cells, or T cells provided the cDNA or gDNA that made up the material.

Only a few counts were recorded for this clone. In the original processing: Estimates of nucleated cell counts were drawn from the amplification of reference gene primers. Only in-frame clones appear in the TCRdb table, and some are missing; sequencing was by immunoSEQ multiplex PCR. V and J calls plus clone size are reproduced from that table; the DNA served to infer D and trimming. The repertoire includes some 160,000 clones, more than 75% of them detected once, and around 2% sits in the top ten. This clonotype originated in a man aged 50 to 59 who had recovered from COVID-19. The material sequenced was peripheral blood.

The CDR3 nucleotides read TGTGCCAGTAGTATAGGGCACTCCTACGAGCAGTACTTC. Translated, it gives CASSIGHSYEQYF. The chain recombines TRBV19 with TRBJ2-7; D not resolved. From germline, CDR1 is LNHDA and CDR2 SQIVND (reference sequence). The CDR3 runs 13 residues. The ends were cut back, 1 base at V and 0 bases at J, with 4 bases in the middle.